The source of this T cell receptor beta chain is a study of blood T cell repertoires in COVID-19. Study details: PBMCs, B-cell-depleted T cells, or T cells were the source of the cDNA or gDNA that made up the material.

Donors were grouped by their self-reported clinical history. Within the 2 weeks before study entry, each person in the exposed group met a COVID-19 case. The V gene's germline CDR1 is SGHNT and CDR2 YENEEA. V trimming: 1 base; J trimming: 12 bases; junction bases outside the gene matches: 8. The CDR3 loop spans 13 amino acids. Source study methods: Estimation of nucleated cell counts relied on the amplification of reference gene primers. Sequenced by immunoSEQ multiplex PCR; TCRdb stores in-frame clones only, minus some. V and J calls and clone size are as listed in that table; D and trimming were resolved from the DNA. Of 200,000 to 250,000 clones detected, about nine tenths appear once; the ten largest clones hold less than 0.9%.

The chain is built from TRBV11-3 and TRBJ1-1; TRBD1 aligns across 7 bases. The TCR comes from a man aged 50-59 years who had been exposed to COVID-19. The sequenced sample consisted of PBMCs or T cells enriched from blood (not recorded which). CDR3 residues: CASSLGGGAYTFF. The CDR3 bases are TGTGCCAGCAGCTTAGGAGGGGGCGCGTATACTTTCTTT. Full variable domain (remainder filled in from reference TRBV11-3 and TRBJ1-1): EAGVVQSPRYKIIEKKQPVAFWCNPISGHNTLYWYLQNLGQGPELLIRYENEEAVDDSQLPKDRFSAERLKGVDSTLKIQPAELGDSAVYLCASSLGGGAYTFFGQGTRLTVV.